This TCR beta chain was obtained from a study of blood T cell repertoires in COVID-19. Study-level information: The study drew acute and convalescent COVID-19 samples from the United States, Italy and Spain. PBMCs, B-cell-depleted T cells, or T cells provided the cDNA or gDNA that made up the material.

TCRdb's copy holds only in-frame clones and misses some; the assay was immunoSEQ multiplex PCR. The sample has about 220,000 clones, 88% seen once. V was trimmed by 1 base and J by 8 bases, leaving 15 bases between them. The germline gives CDR1 SGHVS, CDR2 FQNEAQ. This CDR3 is 15 amino acids long. The sequenced material came from PBMCs or T cells enriched from blood (not recorded which). This chain connects TRBV7-8 to TRBJ1-5, with D possibly matching TRBD1 (5 bases). The TCR comes from a woman aged 40 to 50 with acute COVID-19. For the CDR3, the DNA is TGTGCCAGCAGCTTAGATGGCAGGGAAGTTGAGCCCCAGCATTTT. Amino acids: CASSLDGREVEPQHF.